These T cell receptor beta chains were read from a single sample in a study of T-cell reconstitution after alpha-beta-depleted transplantation in children. Via MiXCR, TCRdb re-called the PCR reads, giving one row per CDR3 protein. Of a few hundred thousand distinct CDR3 sequences in the sample, roughly 13% were seen once. The sample was PBMCs, mostly from graft donor cells, taken 360 days after TCRalphabeta/CD19-depleted stem cell transplant. The receptor source for this set is a male patient aged 10-17 years who had a stem cell transplant for acute myeloid leukemia, so the T cells may come from the graft donor. Each CDR3 is given with its conserved first and last residue. A D gene is named only where the DNA matches it firmly. The size of a clone is reported for some rows only, either as once, few or many, or as a class for expanded clones.

j_call	v_call	clone_size	d_call	cdr3_length	cdr3_aa	cdr3_nt
TRBJ2-7	TRBV19	few	-	11	CASSADHEQYF	TGTGCCAGTAGCGCGGACCACGAGCAGTACTTC
TRBJ2-1	TRBV20-1	many	TRBD2	15	CSALTVAGTYNEQFF	TGCAGTGCTCTCACTGTAGCGGGGACCTACAATGAGCAGTTCTTC
TRBJ2-7	TRBV20-1	-	-	12	CSATRGGYEQYF	TGCAGTGCTACCCGAGGGGGTTACGAGCAGTACTTC
TRBJ2-3	TRBV19	-	-	14	CASSIALSTDTQYF	TGTGCCAGTAGTATAGCCCTGAGCACAGATACGCAGTATTTT
TRBJ2-5	TRBV9	few	-	14	CASSVEGIPETQYF	TGTGCCAGCAGCGTAGAGGGTATTCCAGAGACCCAGTACTTC
TRBJ2-1	TRBV6-5	few	TRBD1	15	CASSSTGVIYNEQFF	TGTGCCAGCAGTTCCACAGGGGTTATCTACAATGAGCAGTTCTTC
TRBJ2-3	TRBV5-1	-	-	17	CASSLTSNSVKGDTQYF	TGCGCCAGCAGCTTAACTTCCAATAGCGTCAAGGGAGATACGCAGTATTTT
TRBJ2-7	TRBV13	-	-	15	CASSEGRTVVYEQYF	TGTGCCAGCAGCGAAGGGAGGACAGTTGTTTACGAGCAGTACTTC
TRBJ2-3	TRBV5-6	-	TRBD2	13	CASGGRAVDTQYF	TGTGCCAGCGGGGGGAGGGCCGTAGATACGCAGTATTTT
TRBJ2-1	TRBV4-3	many	-	14	CASSQDGINEEQFF	TGCGCCAGCAGCCAAGATGGGATTAACGAGGAGCAGTTCTTC
TRBJ2-3	TRBV20-1	many	-	16	CSASFPAADSTDTQYF	TGCAGTGCTAGTTTCCCAGCAGCGGACAGCACAGATACGCAGTATTTT
TRBJ2-1	TRBV6-2/TRBV6-3	-	TRBD2	17	CASSYIFQGLAGVEQFF	TGTGCCAGCAGTTACATTTTTCAGGGACTAGCGGGAGTTGAGCAGTTCTTC
TRBJ2-2	TRBV20-1	-	TRBD2	17	CSAKTVLGLTNTGELFF	TGCAGTGCTAAAACGGTCCTGGGACTAACGAACACCGGGGAGCTGTTTTTT
TRBJ1-4	TRBV3-1	-	-	15	CASSLRGVTNEKLFF	TGTGCCAGCAGCCTAAGGGGAGTCACTAATGAAAAACTGTTTTTT
TRBJ2-5	TRBV20-1	-	TRBD2	14	CSARVSGRQETQYF	TGCAGTGCGAGGGTTAGCGGGAGACAAGAGACCCAGTACTTC
TRBJ2-6	TRBV6-5	few	-	15	CASSYRVVGANVLTF	TGTGCCAGCAGTTATCGGGTAGTTGGGGCCAACGTCCTGACTTTC
TRBJ2-7	TRBV18	-	TRBD2	15	CASSPGGRSTYEQYF	TGTGCCAGCTCACCGGGCGGGAGGAGTACCTACGAGCAGTACTTC
TRBJ2-7	TRBV7-6	few	TRBD2	14	CASSLGLASDEQYF	TGTGCCAGCAGCTTGGGACTAGCGTCGGACGAGCAGTACTTC
TRBJ1-5	TRBV6-2/TRBV6-3	-	-	15	CASRSTFPEDQPQHF	TGTGCCAGCAGATCGACATTTCCAGAGGATCAGCCCCAGCATTTT